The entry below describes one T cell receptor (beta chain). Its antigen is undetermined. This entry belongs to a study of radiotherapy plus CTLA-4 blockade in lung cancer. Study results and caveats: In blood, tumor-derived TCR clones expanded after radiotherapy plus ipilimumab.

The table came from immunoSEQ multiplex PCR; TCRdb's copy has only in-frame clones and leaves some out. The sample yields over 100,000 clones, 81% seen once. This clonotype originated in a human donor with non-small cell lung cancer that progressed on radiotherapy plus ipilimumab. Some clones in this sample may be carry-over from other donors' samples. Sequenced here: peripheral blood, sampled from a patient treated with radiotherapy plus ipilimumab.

CDR3 protein: CASSPDRGDIDTQYF. CDR3 nucleotide sequence: TGTGCCAGCAGTCCCGACAGGGGAGACATAGATACGCAGTATTTT. J is TRBJ2-3 and V is TRBV11-1; 8 bases map to TRBD1. The CDR3 loop spans 15 amino acids. With V trimmed by 6 bases and J by 5 bases, 10 bases remained unmatched. The germline gives CDR1 SGHAT, CDR2 FQDESV (reference sequence).